Listed here are 17 T cell receptor beta chains from one sample, sequenced in a study of monozygotic twins with inflammatory bowel disease. TCRdb re-called the 5' RACE reads and gives one entry per CDR3 protein, without DNA. In all, the sample yields about 300,000 distinct CDR3 sequences. Sequences were obtained from blood. These receptors all stem from a human donor with ulcerative colitis or Crohn's disease, or a healthy co-twin of an affected twin (not recorded which).

V gene TRBV29-1 combines with J gene TRBJ1-2; TCRdb gives TRBD1 as the D gene, but with no DNA this cannot be confirmed. The CDR3 is made up of 11 amino acids. The germline V gene encodes CDR1 SQVTM and CDR2 ANQGSEA. CDR3 loop: CSVGGGFGYTF.

The chain carries TRBV12-5 and TRBJ1-5. Germline values: CDR1 LGHNT, CDR2 FRNRAP. CDR3 size: 12 residues. The CDR3 sequence is CASGLSGQPQHF.

The rearrangement links TRBV28 to TRBJ2-7; the D call from TCRdb, TRBD1, cannot be confirmed without DNA. CDR1 MDHEN and CDR2 SYDVKM come from the germline V gene. CDR3 length equals 15 residues. The CDR3 protein is CASSLQGPLSYEQYF.

The V and J genes are TRBV30 and TRBJ2-7. The CDR3 covers 13 residues. From germline, CDR1 is GTSNPN and CDR2 SVGIG (reference sequence). The CDR3 here is CAWRGQKTYEQYF.

The chain carries TRBV27 and TRBJ1-2. Germline CDR1 and CDR2: MNHEY and SMNVEV (reference sequence). This CDR3 is built from 15 residues. CDR3 protein: CASSLMWGVNYGYTF.

The J gene is TRBJ2-5, the V gene TRBV5-4; TCRdb lists TRBD1, though no DNA is available to test this call. The CDR3 totals 15 residues. CDR1 and CDR2 (germline): SGHNT, YYREEE (reference sequence). CDR3 sequence reads: CASSHPGQGSETQYF.

CDR3 sequence: CASSLVPDTDTQYF. The chain couples TRBV12-3 or TRBV12-4 to TRBJ2-3; TCRdb's D gene call, TRBD1, goes unchecked for lack of DNA. The CDR3 runs to 14 residues.

The chain carries TRBV20-1 and TRBJ2-1. The CDR3 covers 14 residues. The V gene's germline CDR1 is DFQATT and CDR2 SNEGSKA (reference sequence). CDR3: CSARDRDRYNEQFF.

The gene calls are TRBV7-2 and TRBJ2-6; the TCRdb call, TRBD2, lacks DNA for checking. The length of the CDR3 is 15 residues. Germline V CDR1 and CDR2: SGHTA, FQGNSA. The CDR3 is CASSLGSTGANVLTF.

The chain joins TRBV10-1 to TRBJ2-1. Germline-derived CDR1 and CDR2 are WNHNN and SYGVQD (reference sequence). The CDR3 has 13 amino acids. CDR3 loop: CASSSGPGNEQFF.

The chain employs TRBV5-4 and TRBJ2-1; TCRdb names TRBD2, which stays unverified in the absence of DNA. There are 18 residues in the CDR3. The germline CDR1 and CDR2 sequences are SGHNT and YYREEE (reference sequence). CDR3 in amino acids: CASSWGLAGGNSYNEQFF.

The V and J genes are TRBV5-6 and TRBJ2-7; TCRdb selects TRBD1, and the lack of DNA leaves this call unchecked. CDR1 and CDR2 (germline): SGHDT, YYEEEE. This CDR3 is built from 14 residues. This chain's CDR3 is CASSPPVGYYEQYF.

The V gene is TRBV6-2 or TRBV6-3, the J gene TRBJ2-4; without DNA, the TCRdb call of TRBD2 cannot be checked. From germline, CDR1 is MNHEY and CDR2 SVGEGT. The CDR3 has 13 residues. The CDR3 sequence: CASSYSSSGPGYF.

This sequence joins TRBV7-9 and TRBJ2-7. Looked up from germline, CDR1 is SEHNR and CDR2 is FQNEAQ (reference sequence). The CDR3 covers 13 residues. The CDR3 sequence: CASSLEQNYEQYF.

The V and J genes are TRBV5-1 and TRBJ2-5. The CDR3 length is 14 residues. Germline CDR1 and CDR2: SGHRS and YFSETQ. CDR3 region: CASSSANEMETQYF. Variable domain in full (rest from reference TRBV5-1 and TRBJ2-5): KAGVTQTPRYLIKTRGQQVTLSCSPISGHRSVSWYQQTPGQGLQFLFEYFSETQRNKGNFPGRFSGRQFSNSRSEMNVSTLELGDSALYLCASSSANEMETQYFGPGTRLLVL.

The V and J genes are TRBV6-2 or TRBV6-3 and TRBJ2-1; TCRdb reports TRBD2, a call that lacks DNA to check it against. Germline CDR1 MNHEY, CDR2 SVGEGT. The length of the CDR3 is 19 residues. The CDR3 spells CASSYFGLAGGNRFNEQFF.

This chain connects TRBV12-3 or TRBV12-4 to TRBJ2-3; TCRdb's D gene call, TRBD2, goes unchecked for lack of DNA. CDR3 length: 16 residues. The CDR3 sequence is CASSLIAGASTDTQYF.